Below, 32 T cell receptor beta chains from the same sample are listed, as sequenced in a study of T-cell reconstitution after alpha-beta-depleted transplantation in children. Unique molecular identifiers were incorporated when the TCRbeta library was constructed. TCRdb reprocessed the PCR reads via MiXCR and lists one record per CDR3 protein. The sample shows hundreds of thousands of distinct CDR3 sequences, around 9.5% of them seen only once. The sample here was PBMCs from the stem cell graft donor, taken from the stem cell graft. These receptors originate from a human donor who donated a stem cell graft to a child with acute lymphoblastic leukemia.

In this sample, this clonotype turned up a few times. The V and J genes are TRBV9 and TRBJ1-2, with a possible D match to TRBD1 (5 bases). CDR1 SGDLS and CDR2 YYNGEE come from the germline V gene. The V and J ends lost 4 bases and 7 bases respectively, with 14 bases between them. The CDR3 spans 13 residues. The CDR3 nucleotides read TGTGCCAGCAGCCCAAACCAGGGTAGTGGCTACACCTTC. It translates to CASSPNQGSGYTF.

This clonotype was observed a handful of times. V is TRBV20-1 and J is TRBJ2-5, with a possible D match to TRBD2 (5 bases). The CDR3 contains 15 residues. Germline CDR1 and CDR2: DFQATT and SNEGSKA (reference sequence). The V and J ends lost 3 bases and 3 bases respectively, with 17 bases between them. The CDR3 protein is CSASMARVSEETQYF. CDR3 DNA: TGCAGTGCTAGTATGGCCCGTGTTAGCGAAGAGACCCAGTACTTC.

The rearrangement links TRBV5-1 to TRBJ2-3, with no clear D. The CDR3 has 17 residues. CDR1 is SGHRS and CDR2 is YFSETQ in the germline V gene. Trimming cost V 0 bases and J 0 bases, with 14 bases left between them. The CDR3 is CASSLGTNNPSTDTQYF. As DNA, the CDR3 is TGCGCCAGCAGCTTGGGCACTAATAACCCGAGCACAGATACGCAGTATTTT.

The genes are TRBV12-3 or TRBV12-4 and TRBJ2-2; possible D gene TRBD2, 5 bases. The CDR3 extends over 14 amino acids. The V end was cut by 3 bases, the J end by 5 bases, with 10 bases between. CDR3 nucleotide sequence: TGTGCCAGCAGTTTCCGTAGCGCTACCGGGGAGCTGTTTTTT. Translated, it gives CASSFRSATGELFF.

J is TRBJ2-3 and V is TRBV20-1; 9 bases map to TRBD1. This CDR3 contains 15 residues. The germline V gene encodes CDR1 DFQATT and CDR2 SNEGSKA (reference sequence). V trimming: 6 bases; J trimming: 3 bases; junction bases outside the gene matches: 10. CDR3 residues: CSALRQGVWTDTQYF. In DNA, the CDR3 is TGCAGTGCCCTTCGACAGGGGGTATGGACAGATACGCAGTATTTT.

This clonotype was observed at least ten times. The chain combines TRBV12-3 or TRBV12-4 with TRBJ1-2; 7 bases align to TRBD1. The CDR3 totals 13 residues. The junction had 6 bases not matched to a gene; V was cut back by 7 bases and J by 4 bases. The CDR3 DNA reads TGTGCCAGCAAAGAGACAGGGCCCTATGGCTACACCTTC. Its protein product is CASKETGPYGYTF.

This clonotype was seen at least ten times. The genes are TRBV20-1 and TRBJ2-1; 8 bases are a match to TRBD2. The germline V gene encodes CDR1 DFQATT and CDR2 SNEGSKA (reference sequence). This CDR3 region has 15 residues. The ends lost 0 bases at V and 4 bases at J; junction bases unmatched: 5. For the CDR3, the DNA is TGCAGTGCTAGAGAAAGCGGGGGCCGATACAATGAGCAGTTCTTC. Translating it yields CSARESGGRYNEQFF.

V usage is TRBV5-1 and J usage is TRBJ1-2; D is undetermined. From germline, CDR1 is SGHRS and CDR2 YFSETQ. The CDR3 is 15 amino acids. V lost 4 bases, J lost 7 bases, and 20 bases lay in between. CDR3 residues: CASSDGISRVVGYTF. CDR3 DNA sequence: TGCGCCAGCAGCGATGGTATTAGTCGGGTGGTTGGCTACACCTTC.

This clonotype appeared many times. The CDR3 reads CSLPSSGDYNEQFF. CDR3 sequence (DNA): TGCAGTCTCCCCTCCAGCGGGGATTACAATGAGCAGTTCTTC. The V and J genes are TRBV20-1 and TRBJ2-1; 7 bases line up with TRBD2. CDR1 and CDR2 (germline): DFQATT, SNEGSKA (reference sequence). V lost 8 bases and J lost 4; bases outside the gene matches: 11. The CDR3 runs to 14 residues.

In its sample, this clonotype was seen a few times. This chain links TRBV27 with TRBJ1-6; no clear D gene. CDR3 length: 15 residues. Deletions cut 3 bases from V and 0 bases from J, with 6 bases between. Germline V lookup: CDR1 MNHEY, CDR2 SMNVEV (reference sequence). DNA of the CDR3: TGTGCCAGCAGTTTGGCCAACTCCTATAATTCACCCCTCCACTTT. Protein sequence: CASSLANSYNSPLHF.

Ten or more counts support this clonotype. The chain recombines TRBV7-9 with TRBJ1-4, with 8 nucleotides matching TRBD1. Germline assignment: CDR1 SEHNR and CDR2 FQNEAQ (reference sequence). The V and J ends lost 5 bases and 3 bases, in that order; junction bases with no gene match: 8. This CDR3 comprises 16 residues. The CDR3 is CASSTPRQGSNEKLFF. The CDR3 region has the DNA TGTGCCAGCAGCACCCCCCGACAGGGGTCTAATGAAAAACTGTTTTTT. Full variable domain (rest looked up from reference TRBV7-9 and TRBJ1-4): DTGVSQNPRHKITKRGQNVTFRCDPISEHNRLYWYRQTLGQGPEFLTYFQNEAQLEKSRLLSDRFSAERPKGSFSTLEIQRTEQGDSAMYLCASSTPRQGSNEKLFFGSGTQLSVL.

This clonotype was seen more than once but under ten times. The gene calls are TRBV18 and TRBJ2-7; D is perhaps TRBD1 (6 bases). Deletions cut 3 bases from V and 10 bases from J, with 13 bases between. The CDR3 covers 12 residues. The germline V gene has CDR1 KGHSH and CDR2 LQKENI. In nucleotides, the CDR3 is TGTGCCAGCTCACCTGACAGGTATTTTCAGTACTTC. Protein sequence: CASSPDRYFQYF. Based on the CDR3 plus reference TRBV18 and TRBJ2-7, the full variable domain is NAGVMQNPRHLVRRRGQEARLRCSPMKGHSHVYWYRQLPEEGLKFMVYLQKENIIDESGMPKERFSAEFPKEGPSILRIQQVVRGDSAAYFCASSPDRYFQYFGPGTRLTVT.

This clonotype was detected many times. This chain connects TRBV3-1 to TRBJ1-1; D ambiguous. The CDR3 covers 14 residues. V lost 1 base to trimming and J lost 6 bases, with 12 bases between them. The germline V gene encodes CDR1 LGHDT and CDR2 YNNKEL (reference sequence). This CDR3 reads CASSQAPGGPEAFF. DNA for the CDR3: TGTGCCAGCAGCCAAGCACCTGGTGGTCCTGAAGCTTTCTTT.

This sequence joins TRBV7-2 and TRBJ2-3; 7 positions agree with TRBD1. From germline, CDR1 is SGHTA and CDR2 FQGNSA. With 5 bases clipped from V and 8 bases from J, the junction kept 7 bases outside the gene matches. The length of the CDR3 is 13 residues. The DNA for the CDR3 is TGTGCCAGCAGCGCGGACAGGCGAAGTACGCAGTATTTT. It encodes CASSADRRSTQYF.

In this sample, this clonotype turned up a few times. This chain joins TRBV2 and TRBJ2-5; D uncertain. Between the trimmed V and J ends, which lost 6 bases and 1 base, there was a span of 9 bases. The CDR3 runs 13 residues. Germline CDR1 and CDR2: SNHLY and FYNNEI. The CDR3 loop reads CASRDPGQETQYF. The CDR3, as DNA: TGTGCCAGCAGGGACCCAGGCCAAGAGACCCAGTACTTC.

This clonotype was seen more than once but under ten times. The rearrangement links TRBV7-9 to TRBJ1-1; no firm D call. Trimming took off 8 bases at V and 2 bases at J, with 18 bases between the two ends. Germline assignment: CDR1 SEHNR and CDR2 FQNEAQ (reference sequence). The CDR3 loop spans 15 amino acids. CDR3 in amino acids: CASGEPDTLNTEAFF. The DNA for the CDR3 is TGTGCCAGCGGTGAACCCGACACTTTAAACACTGAAGCTTTCTTT. The variable domain in full, completed from reference TRBV7-9 and TRBJ1-1, reads DTGVSQNPRHKITKRGQNVTFRCDPISEHNRLYWYRQTLGQGPEFLTYFQNEAQLEKSRLLSDRFSAERPKGSFSTLEIQRTEQGDSAMYLCASGEPDTLNTEAFFGQGTRLTVV.

The V gene is TRBV4-3, the J gene TRBJ1-4; no reliable D call. There are 16 residues in the CDR3. CDR1 is LGHNA and CDR2 is YSLEER in the germline V gene. The V and J ends lost 4 bases and 3 bases respectively, with 15 bases between them. For the CDR3, the DNA is TGCGCCAGCAGCCCGACTAGACTGTCCGCTAATGAAAAACTGTTTTTT. This encodes CASSPTRLSANEKLFF.

This clonotype was observed a few times. This chain connects TRBV4-1 to TRBJ1-1; D unresolved. The CDR3 is made up of 11 amino acids. V shed 6 bases and J shed 4 bases, with 6 bases lying between them. Looked up from germline, CDR1 is MGHRA and CDR2 is YSYEKL. In DNA form, the CDR3 reads TGCGCCAGCAGGGATGGCACTGAAGCTTTCTTT. This sequence encodes CASRDGTEAFF.

This clonotype has more than one count but fewer than ten. The chain combines TRBV20-1 with TRBJ1-4, with TRBD1 as a possible D gene (5 bases). Germline CDR1 and CDR2: DFQATT and SNEGSKA (reference sequence). With 4 bases removed from V and 14 bases from J, the gap between germline ends came to 17 bases. This CDR3 has 12 residues. The CDR3 nucleotides read TGCAGTGCTATGTTCTGGGGGTTCGGCCTGTTTTTT. Protein sequence: CSAMFWGFGLFF.

This clonotype showed up many times. The chain links TRBV10-3 to TRBJ2-2; a possible D gene is TRBD1 (6 bases). CDR1 is ENHRY and CDR2 is SYGVKD in the germline V gene. Trimming cost V 4 bases and J 0 bases, with 12 bases left between them. The CDR3 consists of 16 residues. The CDR3 is CAISVHDRPNTGELFF. The CDR3 nucleotides are TGTGCCATCAGTGTGCACGACAGGCCGAACACCGGGGAGCTGTTTTTT.

Notes on this clonotype: One junction end does not reproduce the germline sequence, and a read error may be involved. The chain has TRBV5-1 and TRBJ2-5, with D unclear. This CDR3 region has 11 residues. CDR1 and CDR2 (germline): SGHRS, YFSETQ. Here the CDR3 reads CASRFQEAQYF. The CDR3 region has the DNA TGCGCCAGCAGGTTTCAAGAGGCCCAGTACTTC.

Many counts were recorded for this clonotype. The V gene is TRBV29-1, the J gene TRBJ1-1; a possible D gene is TRBD1 (5 bases). Germline V gives CDR1 SQVTM, CDR2 ANQGSEA. The CDR3 is 13 amino acids. V was cut by 7 bases and J by 2 bases, with 14 bases left in between. CDR3 coding DNA: TGCAGCGCCCAGGGAAGTGGAAACACTGAAGCTTTCTTT. Translation: CSAQGSGNTEAFF. Looking up the rest from reference TRBV29-1 and TRBJ1-1 gives the full variable domain: SAVISQKPSRDICQRGTSLTIQCQVDSQVTMMFWYRQQPGQSLTLIATANQGSEATYESGFVIDKFPISRPNLTFSTLTVSNMSPEDSSIYLCSAQGSGNTEAFFGQGTRLTVV.

This clonotype was seen a handful of times. The chain carries TRBV19 and TRBJ1-5; no firm D call. The V end lost 5 bases, the J end lost 7 bases, and 12 bases lay between the germline ends. The CDR3 runs to 13 residues. Germline CDR1 is LNHDA and CDR2 is SQIVND (reference sequence). The CDR3 DNA follows: TGTGCCAGTAGTTTAGGGAAAACGCAGCCCCAGCATTTT. It yields the protein CASSLGKTQPQHF.

This clonotype came up a few times. DNA for the CDR3: TGTGCCAGCAGCTTGGTTCCTAGCCAGAGCACAGATACGCAGTATTTT. It specifies CASSLVPSQSTDTQYF. The J gene is TRBJ2-3, the V gene TRBV5-4, with D possibly TRBD2 on 5 matching bases. Trimming left V 0 bases short and J 0 bases short, with 11 bases between. CDR1 and CDR2 from the germline V gene are SGHNT and YYREEE (reference sequence). CDR3 length: 16 amino acids.

The chain couples TRBV6-2 or TRBV6-3 to TRBJ2-5; unclear D gene. V lost 6 bases, J lost 0 bases, and 8 bases lay in between. There are 13 residues in the CDR3. CDR1 and CDR2 from the germline V gene are MNHEY and SVGEGT. The CDR3 coding sequence is TGTGCCAGCAGAGGACCGAACCAAGAGACCCAGTACTTC. The encoded protein is CASRGPNQETQYF.

This clonotype was counted a few times. The gene calls are TRBV5-6 and TRBJ2-1; 11 nucleotides agree with TRBD2. Germline CDR1 SGHDT, CDR2 YYEEEE. There are 19 residues in the CDR3. J lost 8 bases, V lost 3 bases, and 19 bases had no gene match. This CDR3 reads CASSSLKLAGARLTDEQFF. The CDR3 DNA is TGTGCCAGCAGCTCCTTAAAACTAGCGGGGGCGCGATTAACGGATGAGCAGTTCTTC.

This clonotype was detected a few times. This chain joins TRBV7-2 and TRBJ2-1; 8 bases are shared with TRBD1. The CDR3 covers 13 residues. After removal of 1 base from V and 12 bases from J, the junction contained 5 bases not matched to a gene. Per the germline V gene, CDR1 is SGHTA and CDR2 is FQGNSA. This CDR3 is CASSLDRGMVQFF. CDR3 coding DNA: TGTGCCAGCAGCTTAGACAGGGGGATGGTGCAGTTCTTC.

This clonotype was seen repeatedly, ten times or more. V gene TRBV28 combines with J gene TRBJ2-1; TRBD2 might be the D (5 bases). The CDR3 totals 12 residues. V lost 3 bases, J lost 6 bases, and 6 bases lay in between. The germline gives CDR1 MDHEN, CDR2 SYDVKM. CDR3 bases: TGTGCCAGCAGTTTCGGGGTCAATGAGCAGTTCTTC. It translates to CASSFGVNEQFF. The full variable domain, its missing parts supplied by reference TRBV28 and TRBJ2-1, is DVKVTQSSRYLVKRTGEKVFLECVQDMDHENMFWYRQDPGLGLRLIYFSYDVKMKEKGDIPEGYSVSREKKERFSLILESASTNQTSMYLCASSFGVNEQFFGPGTRLTVL.

This clonotype was seen more than once but under ten times. The chain has TRBV11-2 and TRBJ2-1; D may be TRBD2 (6 bases). Looked up from germline, CDR1 is SGHAT and CDR2 is FQNNGV. CDR3 length equals 18 residues. Trimming pared 2 bases from V and 6 bases from J, leaving 23 bases between. The CDR3 nucleotides are TGTGCCAGCAGCTTACGAGGGGTATTACTAGCTCATTCCAATGAGCAGTTCTTC. It specifies CASSLRGVLLAHSNEQFF.

In this sample, this clonotype turned up many times. The J gene is TRBJ1-2, the V gene TRBV2; the D is unclear. This CDR3 is built from 12 residues. V lost 7 bases to trimming and J lost 5 bases, with 11 bases between them. The germline V gene has CDR1 SNHLY and CDR2 FYNNEI. CDR3 sequence (DNA): TGTGCCAGCACGAACCGGAATTATGGCTACACCTTC. It specifies CASTNRNYGYTF.

This clonotype was detected many times. This sequence joins TRBV12-3 or TRBV12-4 and TRBJ2-7; D might be TRBD1 or TRBD2, each matching 6 bases. Trimming took off 2 bases at V and 2 bases at J, with 13 bases between the two ends. This CDR3 is built from 15 residues. As DNA, the CDR3 is TGTGCCAGCAGTTTACACAGGGAGCGGGCCTACGAGCAGTACTTC. Its protein product is CASSLHRERAYEQYF.

This chain connects TRBV4-1 to TRBJ2-5; tentatively, D is TRBD1 (5 bases). Per the germline V gene, CDR1 is MGHRA and CDR2 is YSYEKL. The germline V and J ends were trimmed by 5 bases and 3 bases, with 16 bases remaining between them. The CDR3 loop spans 15 amino acids. The CDR3 nucleotides read TGCGCCAGCAGCACCCAGGGCAATCAGGAAGAGACCCAGTACTTC. It translates to CASSTQGNQEETQYF.